This passage covers 20 T cell receptor beta chains from one sample sequenced in a study of T cell changes during pregnancy in multiple sclerosis (dated by TCRdb to between 2018 and 2021). The method behind the library was the immunoSEQ multiplex PCR assay. The table was pulled from immuneACCESS by TCRdb, which kept in-frame rearrangements only. Such tables lose some clones; where checked, under half of the loss comes from unresolved V genes, and the rest has no known cause. The sample table shows over 60,000 clones, and about 93% are seen once. Of the sample, 0.9% to 1.2% is held by the ten largest clones. The source material was peripheral blood, sampled in the first trimester of pregnancy. Receptor source: a female donor with multiple sclerosis, enrolled in a pregnancy study.

This sequence joins TRBV7-2 and TRBJ2-5; D possibly corresponds to TRBD2 (6 bases). CDR3 length: 16 amino acids. Germline assignment: CDR1 SGHTA and CDR2 FQGNSA. Trimming took off 5 bases at V and 4 bases at J, with 20 bases between the two ends. DNA of the CDR3: TGTGCCAGCAGCGGAGGCCTGGGCGGGATCTCAGAGACCCAGTACTTC. Its translation: CASSGGLGGISETQYF.

The CDR3 loop is CAVGSHNKNIQYF. CDR3 bases: TGTGCCGTGGGGAGCCATAACAAAAACATTCAGTACTTC. This rearrangement joins TRBV7-2 to TRBJ2-4, with a possible D match to TRBD2 (5 bases). Deletions cut 11 bases from V and 3 bases from J, with 14 bases between. In germline, CDR1 is SGHTA, CDR2 FQGNSA. The CDR3 runs to 13 residues.

J is TRBJ2-5 and V is TRBV14; tentatively, D is TRBD1 (5 bases). The CDR3 is 15 residues long. CDR1 and CDR2 (germline): SGHDN, FVKESK. Trimming shortened V by 4 bases and J by 7 bases, and 19 bases separated the two germline ends. The CDR3 nucleotides are TGTGCCAGCAGCCCAAAGTCGGGCCAGGGAAGGACCCAGTACTTC. Its translation is CASSPKSGQGRTQYF.

The chain combines TRBV14 with TRBJ2-1; D ambiguous. The CDR3 loop spans 13 amino acids. Germline CDR1 reads SGHDN; CDR2 reads FVKESK. Deletions cut 2 bases from V and 7 bases from J, with 9 bases between. CDR3 region: CASSQLRGNEQFF. The CDR3 nucleotides read TGTGCCAGCAGCCAACTAAGAGGTAATGAGCAGTTCTTC.

This chain joins TRBV18 and TRBJ2-1, with TRBD2 matching over 7 bases. With 0 bases clipped from V and 6 bases from J, the junction kept 11 bases outside the gene matches. The CDR3 sequence is 17 residues long. The V gene's germline CDR1 is KGHSH and CDR2 LQKENI. The CDR3: CASSPPTGREIANEQFF. For the CDR3, the DNA is TGTGCCAGCTCACCACCGACCGGGCGGGAGATTGCCAATGAGCAGTTCTTC.

The chain carries TRBV27 and TRBJ2-2, with 10 bases aligning to TRBD1. The CDR3 runs to 17 residues. Germline V gene data show CDR1 as MNHEY and CDR2 as SMNVEV (reference sequence). V was clipped by 5 bases and J by 4 bases; unmatched bases: 10. The CDR3 sequence: CASSTPGTGAFTGELFF. The CDR3 bases are TGTGCCAGCAGTACCCCCGGGACAGGGGCCTTCACCGGGGAGCTGTTTTTT.

The chain couples TRBV18 to TRBJ1-1; D remains unclear. This CDR3 is built from 12 residues. V lost 3 bases and J lost 5, with 7 bases in between. The germline gives CDR1 KGHSH, CDR2 LQKENI. This CDR3 reads CASSPAGTEAFF. CDR3 DNA: TGTGCCAGCTCACCGGCCGGGACTGAAGCTTTCTTT.

The V gene is TRBV5-1, the J gene TRBJ2-2; D perhaps matches TRBD2 (6 bases). V lost 7 bases, J lost 3 bases, and 13 bases lay in between. The CDR3 consists of 14 residues. The germline CDR1 and CDR2 sequences are SGHRS and YFSETQ. CDR3 DNA: TGCGCCAGCTCCCACTCGGGGGACACCGGGGAGCTGTTTTTT. Its protein is CASSHSGDTGELFF. Filled out from reference TRBV5-1 and TRBJ2-2, the complete variable domain reads KAGVTQTPRYLIKTRGQQVTLSCSPISGHRSVSWYQQTPGQGLQFLFEYFSETQRNKGNFPGRFSGRQFSNSRSEMNVSTLELGDSALYLCASSHSGDTGELFFGEGSRLTVL.

This chain joins TRBV6-5 and TRBJ1-2, with TRBD1 as a possible D gene (5 bases). Deletions cut 5 bases from V and 1 base from J, with 11 bases between. The CDR3 has 14 residues. CDR1 and CDR2 (germline): MNHEY, SVGAGI. For the CDR3, the DNA is TGTGCCAGCAGTGCCTTCGGGGGTAACTATGGCTACACCTTC. Protein product: CASSAFGGNYGYTF.

For the CDR3, the DNA is TGTGCCAGCAGTGAGGTAGCAGGGGAGCAGTACTTC. This translates into CASSEVAGEQYF. V usage is TRBV6-1 and J usage is TRBJ2-7; weak D call: TRBD1 (5 bases). Germline V gene data show CDR1 as MNHNS and CDR2 as SASEGT. This CDR3 is built from 12 residues. V lost 3 bases and J lost 7, with 10 bases in between.

The sample holds one count of this clone. This chain links TRBV11-2 with TRBJ2-3, with TRBD2 matching over 9 bases. The V gene's germline CDR1 is SGHAT and CDR2 FQNNGV. V dropped 7 bases and J dropped 4; count of bases not matched to a gene: 9. The CDR3 length is 15 residues. CDR3 sequence: CASTRLADWADTQYF. In DNA form, the CDR3 reads TGTGCCAGCACCCGACTAGCGGATTGGGCAGATACGCAGTATTTT.

Only a few counts were recorded for this clone. This chain connects TRBV6-1 to TRBJ1-5; D is uncertain. The CDR3 sequence is 13 residues long. The germline gives CDR1 MNHNS, CDR2 SASEGT. V was clipped by 6 bases and J by 7 bases, with 13 bases between them. CDR3 loop: CASRDSSSQPQHF. CDR3 DNA: TGTGCCAGCAGGGACTCAAGTTCGCAGCCCCAGCATTTT.

The gene calls are TRBV5-8 and TRBJ1-5; D unresolved. Trimming left V 7 bases short and J 6 bases short, with 8 bases between. The CDR3 has 11 amino acids. Germline CDR1 reads SGHTS; CDR2 reads YDEGEE. The CDR3: CASSIFQPQHF. The DNA for the CDR3 is TGTGCCAGCTCTATATTTCAGCCCCAGCATTTT. Full variable domain (rest looked up from reference TRBV5-8 and TRBJ1-5): EAGVTQSPTHLIKTRGQQATLRCSPISGHTSVYWYQQALGLGLQFLLWYDEGEERNRGNFPPRFSGRQFPNYSSELNVNALELEDSALYLCASSIFQPQHFGDGTRLSIL.

CDR3 region: CASSLVAGAGYNEQFF. The DNA of the CDR3 is TGTGCCAGCAGCTTGGTAGCGGGGGCGGGGTACAATGAGCAGTTCTTC. The gene calls are TRBV5-5 and TRBJ2-1; 9 nucleotides align to TRBD2. Looked up from germline, CDR1 is SGHKS and CDR2 is YYEKEE (reference sequence). With V trimmed by 0 bases and J by 4 bases, 5 bases remained unmatched. CDR3 length: 16 residues.

The V and J genes are TRBV18 and TRBJ2-1; 9 nucleotides line up with TRBD1. V shed 3 bases, J shed 8 bases, and the junction held 14 bases outside the gene matches. The length of the CDR3 is 17 residues. Looked up from germline, CDR1 is KGHSH and CDR2 is LQKENI. The CDR3 is CASSPGSPGTGYDEQFF. The CDR3 nucleotides are TGTGCCAGCTCACCCGGTAGTCCCGGGACAGGGTACGATGAGCAGTTCTTC.

The CDR3 sequence: CASSIAPGNTGELFF. CDR3 in DNA: TGTGCCAGTAGTATAGCCCCAGGGAACACCGGGGAGCTGTTTTTT. The chain recombines TRBV19 with TRBJ2-2; the D is unclear. Germline V lookup: CDR1 LNHDA, CDR2 SQIVND (reference sequence). The CDR3 spans 15 residues. V lost 1 base and J lost 1, with 7 bases in between.

This clone has a single count. CDR3 amino acids: CASSFSRGFGATNEKLFF. DNA of the CDR3: TGCGCCAGCAGCTTCTCTCGAGGTTTCGGGGCAACTAATGAAAAACTGTTTTTT. The chain is built from TRBV5-1 and TRBJ1-4; D call uncertain. Trimming shortened V by 2 bases and J by 0 bases, and 17 bases separated the two germline ends. Germline lookup yields CDR1 SGHRS and CDR2 YFSETQ. This CDR3 region has 18 residues.

The chain is built from TRBV11-1 and TRBJ2-3, with 7 positions matching TRBD1. V lost 3 bases to trimming and J lost 0 bases; unmatched junction nucleotides: 6. The CDR3 runs 16 residues. Germline V gene sequence: CDR1 SGHAT, CDR2 FQDESV (reference sequence). The CDR3 nucleotides are TGTGCCAGCAGCTTCGGACAGGCCTCTAGCACAGATACGCAGTATTTT. This translates into CASSFGQASSTDTQYF.

This chain connects TRBV19 to TRBJ2-5; D is ambiguous. V was shortened by 8 bases and J by 1 base, with 5 bases between the two germline ends. CDR1 and CDR2 from the germline V gene are LNHDA and SQIVND (reference sequence). The CDR3 runs to 11 residues. The CDR3 sequence is CASRSQETQYF. The CDR3, as DNA: TGTGCCAGTCGCAGCCAAGAGACCCAGTACTTC.

V is TRBV5-5 and J is TRBJ2-7; 7 positions agree with TRBD2. This CDR3 has 16 amino acids. Per germline, CDR1 SGHKS and CDR2 YYEKEE (reference sequence). With 2 bases clipped from V and 2 bases from J, the junction kept 10 bases outside the gene matches. The CDR3 DNA sequence: TGTGCCAGCAGCTTCAGGGAGGGCAGGGCAACCTACGAGCAGTACTTC. It specifies CASSFREGRATYEQYF.